This entry concerns a single TCR beta chain. This sample stems from a study of blood T cell repertoires in COVID-19. Study-wide context: Samples taken during acute and convalescent COVID-19 were collected in the United States, Italy and Spain. The analysed material was cDNA or gDNA that came from T cells, B-cell-depleted T cells, or PBMCs.

Germline CDR1 is PRHDT and CDR2 is FYEKMQ (reference sequence). The CDR3 loop spans 14 amino acids. V shed 2 bases and J shed 1 base, with 7 bases lying between them. Original methodology: Reference gene primer amplification gave nucleated cell count estimates. The protocol was immunoSEQ multiplex PCR, while the TCRdb copy is restricted to in-frame clones and leaves out a portion. The DNA was the basis for D and trimming; V, J and clone size are from that table. This table has about 170,000 clones, more than 75% appearing once. This chain connects TRBV13 to TRBJ2-3; D is uncertain. The sequence was obtained from a man between 50 and 59 years old who had recovered from COVID-19. The sample was peripheral blood. Here the CDR3 DNA reads TGTGCCAGCAGCTTACTAGAACGCACAGATACGCAGTATTTT. It yields the protein CASSLLERTDTQYF.